Sequencing of this T cell receptor (beta chain) was carried out in a study of brain T cells in children with intractable seizures. Findings and caveats of the study: Pre- and post-surgery blood differed in depth, so pre-surgery absences may be undersampling. Patients' HCMV serostatus was unknown; virus specificity rests on CDR3 similarity alone.

Surgery cases with the highest brain T cell transcript signatures were chosen for sequencing. Before surgery, patients took at least one anti-epileptic drug. Comment on this clone: Its antigen remains unknown.

Measured with immunoSEQ multiplex PCR; TCRdb has only the in-frame clones, and not every one. The table lists tens of thousands of clones, approximately 94% of them singletons. CDR1 is KGHDR, CDR2 SFDVKD, per germline. This CDR3 is 16 amino acids long. V shed 9 bases, J shed 3 bases, and the junction held 11 bases outside the gene matches. This chain uses TRBV24-1 with TRBJ1-5, with 9 bases identical to TRBD1. This receptor was obtained from a boy younger than two with tuberous sclerosis and intractable seizures. The material was peripheral blood, obtained at surgery. The CDR3 is CATHRGQGSTNQPQHF. The CDR3 nucleotides are TGTGCCACCCACAGGGGGCAGGGGTCAACCAATCAGCCCCAGCATTTT.